One and the same sample provided the 3 T cell receptor beta chains below, sequenced in a study of shared clonotypes between healthy human individuals. The table came from immunoSEQ multiplex PCR; TCRdb's copy has only in-frame clones and leaves some out. The data contain 900,000 to 1,200,000 clones, 70% to 80% of them singletons. What was sequenced was memory CD4+ T cells from PBMCs. This sample's subset: CD45RA-negative fraction. Receptors originate from a man aged 18 to 30 in good health. Some clones in this sample may be carry-over from other donors' samples.

The rearrangement joins TRBV5-1 to TRBJ1-4; 8 bases agree with TRBD1. J was trimmed by 10 bases and V by 2 bases; bases with no gene match: 7. Germline V gene sequence: CDR1 SGHRS, CDR2 YFSETQ. This CDR3 region has 14 residues. In DNA form, the CDR3 reads TGCGCCAGCAGCTTTTTGGCAGGGGGCGGAAAACTGTTTTTT. It is translated as CASSFLAGGGKLFF. Filled out from reference TRBV5-1 and TRBJ1-4, the complete variable domain reads KAGVTQTPRYLIKTRGQQVTLSCSPISGHRSVSWYQQTPGQGLQFLFEYFSETQRNKGNFPGRFSGRQFSNSRSEMNVSTLELGDSALYLCASSFLAGGGKLFFGSGTQLSVL.

The rearrangement uses TRBV11-2 and TRBJ1-1, with TRBD1 matching 11 bases. The CDR3 loop spans 14 amino acids. CDR1 and CDR2 (germline): SGHAT, FQNNGV. The junction had 9 bases not matched to a gene; V was cut back by 10 bases and J by 5 bases. CDR3 coding DNA: TGTGCCATTGGCCAGGACAGGGGGCTTACTGAAGCTTTCTTT. Its translation is CAIGQDRGLTEAFF.

The chain uses TRBV28 and TRBJ2-1, with 8 bases matching TRBD2. CDR1 MDHEN and CDR2 SYDVKM come from the germline V gene. Trimming cost V 1 base and J 6 bases; bases outside gene matches: 8. The CDR3 extends over 16 amino acids. The CDR3 is CASSLYRNREGNEQFF. CDR3 nucleotide sequence: TGTGCCAGCAGTTTATACAGAAATCGGGAGGGCAATGAGCAGTTCTTC.